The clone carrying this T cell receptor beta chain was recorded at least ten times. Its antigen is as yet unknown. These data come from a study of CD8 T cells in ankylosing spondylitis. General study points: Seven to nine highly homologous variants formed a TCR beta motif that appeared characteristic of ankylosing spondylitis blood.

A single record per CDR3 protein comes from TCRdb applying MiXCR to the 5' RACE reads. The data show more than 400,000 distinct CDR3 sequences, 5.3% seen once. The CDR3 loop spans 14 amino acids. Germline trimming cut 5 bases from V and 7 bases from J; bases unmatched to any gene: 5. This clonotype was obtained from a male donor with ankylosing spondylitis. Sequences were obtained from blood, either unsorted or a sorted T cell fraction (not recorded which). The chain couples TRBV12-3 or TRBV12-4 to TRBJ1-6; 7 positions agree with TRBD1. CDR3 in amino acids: CASSPGQRNSPLHF. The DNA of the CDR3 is TGTGCCAGCAGTCCGGGACAGCGAAATTCACCCCTCCACTTT.